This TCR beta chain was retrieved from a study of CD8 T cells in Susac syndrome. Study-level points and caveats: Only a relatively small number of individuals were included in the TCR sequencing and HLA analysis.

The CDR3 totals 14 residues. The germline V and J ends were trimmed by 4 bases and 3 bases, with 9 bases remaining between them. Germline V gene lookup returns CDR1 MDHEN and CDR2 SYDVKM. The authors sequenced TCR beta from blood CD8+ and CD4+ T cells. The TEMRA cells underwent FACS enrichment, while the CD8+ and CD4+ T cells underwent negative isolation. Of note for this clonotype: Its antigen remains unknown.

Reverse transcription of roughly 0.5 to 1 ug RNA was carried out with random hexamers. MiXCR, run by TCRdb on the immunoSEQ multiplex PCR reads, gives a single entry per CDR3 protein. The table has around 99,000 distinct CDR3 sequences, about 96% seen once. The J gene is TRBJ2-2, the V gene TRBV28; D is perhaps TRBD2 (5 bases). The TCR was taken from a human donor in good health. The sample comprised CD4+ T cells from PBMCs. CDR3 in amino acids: CASSSPRDTGELFF. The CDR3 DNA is TGTGCCAGCAGTTCCCCGAGGGACACCGGGGAGCTGTTTTTT.